This TCR beta chain was sequenced in a study of blood T cell repertoires in COVID-19. On the study more broadly: Sample material is recorded as cDNA or gDNA derived from T cells, B-cell-depleted T cells, or PBMCs.

The V and J ends lost 2 bases and 3 bases respectively, with 7 bases between them. CDR3 length: 14 amino acids. Germline V lookup: CDR1 MDHEN, CDR2 SYDVKM. Original data processing: By means of reference gene primer amplification, nucleated cell counts were estimated. Generated by immunoSEQ multiplex PCR, the TCRdb table keeps only in-frame clones and is missing some. From that table come the V and J calls and clone size; the DNA was used to work out D and trimming. In the table there are more than 100,000 clones, roughly 86% of which are singletons. This chain links TRBV28 with TRBJ2-2; no reliable D call. The source of this sequence is a woman aged 60-75 years with acute or convalescent COVID-19. The specimen was peripheral blood. The CDR3 bases are TGTGCCAGCAGTTTAGTCATTTACACCGGGGAGCTGTTTTTT. Protein product: CASSLVIYTGELFF.